This TCR beta chain was found in a study of tumor and adjacent non-tumor tissue in lung cancer (dated by TCRdb to the late 2010s). In the study overall: By cancer type, the cohort comprised eleven to twelve adenocarcinoma patients, a couple of squamous cell carcinoma patients and 1 small cell lung cancer patient. The roughly 15 enrolled patients, of whom roughly 10 were men and 5 were women, were aged 31 to 76 years and were diagnosed with TNM stage I to III disease. Sequencing produced 125,075,908 productive TCRbeta reads in total, an average of approximately 4.1 million reads per sample. The study compared bulk TCRbeta repertoires between lung tumor tissue and matched distant non-tumor lung tissue from 15 lung cancer patients. TCRbeta CDR3 sequencing was performed on 30 to 35 paired specimens, with one tumor sample and one normal lung sample collected per patient.

RNA was extracted from bulk unsorted tissue and checked for quality with a NanoDrop ND-1000 and an Agilent 2100. Normal lung samples were distant non-tumor tissue taken more than 3 cm from the tumor edge. Donors were newly diagnosed lung cancer patients admitted for thoracic surgery in China between August and November 2014, without prior chemotherapy. The study excluded patients who had received radiotherapy or chemotherapy before or who had another cancer at the same time. Pieces of surgical tissue measuring roughly 1-2.2 cm3 were kept in RNAlater solution and stored at -80 degrees C until use. A single count supports this clonotype. No cognate antigen has been identified for it. Base-call qualities are not available, and no considerably larger clone is one nucleotide away. One read represents weak support. At the junction V is shortened by 9 bases and J by 7 bases; bases outside the gene matches: 11. Per the germline V gene (reference sequence), SGHAT is the CDR1 and FQDESV is the CDR2. From the cysteine up to the phenylalanine, the CDR3 has a length of 13 residues. Solely the CDR3 DNA is kept, with 39 bases framed from the first base.

The research as a whole found: Because peripheral blood was not sequenced, blood TCRbeta repertoires in the lung cancer patients of the study were not examined. Only around 15 patients were included in the cohort, and the need for larger samples and more detailed clinical data was noted by the authors. The methods do not name the sequencing platform or mention unique molecular identifiers. The top 100 clones made up a significantly larger cumulative share of the repertoire in normal lung than in tumor tissue. TCR diversity was significantly higher in younger patients, and higher tumor TCR diversity was associated with shorter overall and disease-free survival. TCR diversity (inverse Simpson) was significantly higher in tumor than in normal lung tissue (roughly 390 vs 170, P = 0.0075, Mann-Whitney U test).

Libraries were made using multiplex PCR. This sample was sequenced with an Illumina HiSeq 2500. Following protocols modified from ARM-PCR, the researchers constructed TCRbeta libraries through three rounds of nested PCR with primers (Table S4). Before sequencing, PCR products in the 200-500 bp range were cut out of the gel and cleaned up using the QIAquick gel extraction kit. As for how the authors treated the data: Trimmomatic was used to clean the reads, FLASH was used to merge the reads into complete CDR3 sequences, and MiTCR was used to assign the reads to V(D)J germline segments. Clonal diversity was computed as the inverse Simpson's index with VDJtools. A read counted as productive if the sequence was in-frame and lacked a premature stop codon. TCRdb took the public reads, trimmed them with fastp at Q25, ran MiXCR for clone calling and kept in-frame beta chains. Here each entry gathers all rows of one CDR3 protein and keeps the most common genes and DNA. The V and J calls here are based on TCRdb, not the publication. The sample includes 77,000 or so distinct CDR3 sequences, with approximately 82% observed a single time. The top ten constitute around 43% of the sample.

The sample was distant non-tumor lung tissue. This sequence uses TRBV11-1 and TRBJ1-1, with 7 bases in between that match TRBD1. This TCR derives from a man in his 70s with non-small cell lung cancer. Here is the DNA: TGTGCCAGTAGCGCCGACAGGGACATTGAAGCTTTCTTT. Translated, this is CASSADRDIEAFF.